The source of this TCR beta chain is a study of blood T cell repertoires in COVID-19. Study-level background: T cells, B-cell-depleted T cells, or PBMCs provided the cDNA or gDNA that served as material.

In germline, CDR1 is LNHDA, CDR2 SQIVND (reference sequence). Trimming removed 4 bases from V and 1 base from J, with 10 bases in between. The CDR3 spans 14 residues. Assay: immunoSEQ multiplex PCR; the TCRdb copy retains only in-frame clones and omits some. The repertoire holds about 61,000 clones, with about 88% as singletons. J is TRBJ2-5 and V is TRBV19, with D unresolved. This TCR came from a woman between 50 and 59 years old with active or convalescent COVID-19. Sequenced: peripheral blood. The DNA of the CDR3 is TGTGCCAGTAGTAACCAAGCAATCCAAGAGACCCAGTACTTC. Translating gives CASSNQAIQETQYF.